One sample yielded the 8 T cell receptor beta chains listed below, sequenced in a study of Ad26.COV2.S vaccination and SARS-CoV-2 variants. Data came from immunoSEQ multiplex PCR; TCRdb stores just in-frame clones and leaves some out. The sample has about 180,000 clones; 87% are singletons. Material: peripheral blood, obtained after recovery from COVID-19. The origin of the receptors is a human donor who had recovered from COVID-19.

The rearrangement uses TRBV27 and TRBJ2-5, with 10 bases aligning to TRBD2. The junction had 17 bases not matched to a gene; V was cut back by 3 bases and J by 7 bases. There are 18 residues in the CDR3. Germline assignment: CDR1 MNHEY and CDR2 SMNVEV (reference sequence). CDR3 DNA: TGTGCCAGCAGTTTCCTCCCGTTAGCGGGAGGCCCCTTGGGGACCCAGTACTTC. The encoded protein is CASSFLPLAGGPLGTQYF.

This rearrangement joins TRBV28 to TRBJ1-4; D is unresolved. Trimming removed 6 bases from V and 7 bases from J, with 9 bases in between. Germline V gene sequence: CDR1 MDHEN, CDR2 SYDVKM. CDR3 size: 12 residues. CDR3 in amino acids: CASSQRGEKLFF. CDR3 coding DNA: TGTGCCAGCAGCCAACGAGGTGAAAAACTGTTTTTT.

This sequence joins TRBV5-4 and TRBJ2-7, with TRBD1 as a possible D gene (5 bases). Germline V CDR1 and CDR2: SGHNT, YYREEE (reference sequence). The CDR3 sequence is 15 residues long. V was shortened by 3 bases and J by 0 bases, with 13 bases between the two germline ends. Written as DNA, the CDR3 is TGTGCCAGCAGCTCCCCAGGGCGAAGCTCCTACGAGCAGTACTTC. Translated, it gives CASSSPGRSSYEQYF.

The gene calls are TRBV5-8 and TRBJ1-5, with D uncertain. The germline V and J ends were trimmed by 0 bases and 1 base, with 23 bases remaining between them. The CDR3 extends over 20 amino acids. In germline, CDR1 is SGHTS, CDR2 YDEGEE. The CDR3 DNA reads as TGTGCCAGCAGCTTGGTGGCCGGTAAAGGTAGGGTCGGAAGCAATCAGCCCCAGCATTTT. This sequence encodes CASSLVAGKGRVGSNQPQHF.

The rearrangement joins TRBV6-1 to TRBJ1-2; TRBD1 agrees at 7 bases. CDR3 length: 14 amino acids. CDR1 and CDR2 (germline): MNHNS, SASEGT. Trimming at V came to 5 bases and at J to 6 bases, leaving 9 bases not matched to a gene. The CDR3 DNA reads TGTGCCAGCAGTTTCCGAACAGGGGTGGATGGCTACACCTTC. The encoded protein is CASSFRTGVDGYTF.

The gene calls are TRBV20-1 and TRBJ1-1; D is ambiguous. There are 11 residues in the CDR3. Germline V gene sequence: CDR1 DFQATT, CDR2 SNEGSKA (reference sequence). The V and J ends lost 6 bases and 7 bases respectively, with 12 bases between them. The CDR3 loop is CSAVLGSEAFF. The DNA for the CDR3 is TGCAGTGCCGTTCTGGGTAGTGAAGCTTTCTTT.

Written as DNA, the CDR3 is TGTGCCAGCAGTGACTCGATTAGCGGGAGCTACAATGAGCAGTTCTTC. Translation gives CASSDSISGSYNEQFF. The V gene is TRBV6-4, the J gene TRBJ2-1; 9 positions agree with TRBD2. J gave up 3 bases and V 0 bases, and 3 bases lay outside the gene matches. The CDR3 loop spans 16 amino acids. Germline values: CDR1 MRHNA, CDR2 SNTAGT.

This clone was found a few times. V gene TRBV28 combines with J gene TRBJ1-4, with 9 positions matching TRBD1. The CDR3 totals 15 residues. J lost 7 bases, V lost 4 bases, and 7 bases had no gene match. Per germline, CDR1 MDHEN and CDR2 SYDVKM. The CDR3 nucleotides read TGTGCCAGCAGTTCCAACAGGGGGCGGAGTGAAAAACTGTTTTTT. Its translation is CASSSNRGRSEKLFF.